The 22 T cell receptor beta chains listed next were all sequenced from one sample in a study of blood T cell repertoires in COVID-19. Generated by immunoSEQ multiplex PCR, the TCRdb table keeps only in-frame clones and is missing some. The table records roughly 180,000 clones, over 75% of them present only once. Material for sequencing was peripheral blood. These receptors were obtained from an elderly man with COVID-19, enrolled during active disease.

The gene calls are TRBV2 and TRBJ2-2, with TRBD2 identical over 7 bases. CDR3 length: 16 amino acids. Germline lookup yields CDR1 SNHLY and CDR2 FYNNEI. J was trimmed by 6 bases and V by 6 bases; bases with no gene match: 13. The DNA of the CDR3 is TGTGCCAGCAGAGTCCTAGCGGACCAGTTCGCCGGGGAGCTGTTTTTT. This gives the protein CASRVLADQFAGELFF.

The V call is TRBV7-6, the J call TRBJ1-3; tentatively, D is TRBD1 (6 bases). V gave up 5 bases and J gave up 0 bases, with 11 bases separating them. This CDR3 is built from 15 residues. Germline assignment: CDR1 SGHVS and CDR2 FNYEAQ. In nucleotides, the CDR3 is TGTGCCAGCAGCCAAGGACAGTACTCTGGAAACACCATATATTTT. It translates to CASSQGQYSGNTIYF.

The rearrangement links TRBV6-1 to TRBJ1-1; D perhaps matches TRBD1 (5 bases). V was pared by 3 bases and J by 0 bases, with 8 bases between. The germline V gene encodes CDR1 MNHNS and CDR2 SASEGT. This CDR3 has 14 residues. CDR3 DNA sequence: TGTGCCAGCAGTGAGGGACTGATGAACACTGAAGCTTTCTTT. Its protein is CASSEGLMNTEAFF.

This sequence joins TRBV5-5 and TRBJ1-1; D is perhaps TRBD1 (6 bases). V lost 2 bases and J lost 2, with 16 bases in between. The CDR3 runs to 16 residues. Germline CDR1 SGHKS, CDR2 YYEKEE (reference sequence). The chain's CDR3 is CASSFWRGGSNTEAFF. The CDR3 bases are TGTGCCAGCAGCTTTTGGAGGGGGGGCTCCAACACTGAAGCTTTCTTT.

The rearrangement links TRBV28 to TRBJ1-1; no definite D call. Trimming removed 5 bases from V and 1 base from J, with 11 bases in between. Germline CDR1 and CDR2: MDHEN and SYDVKM. CDR3 length equals 14 residues. In nucleotides, the CDR3 is TGTGCCAGCAGTCCCCATGGCCGGAACACTGAAGCTTTCTTT. Translated: CASSPHGRNTEAFF.

The chain is built from TRBV3-1 (or the pseudogene TRBV3-2) and TRBJ2-7; TRBD1 might be the D (6 bases). The CDR3 is made up of 15 amino acids. Deletions cut 0 bases from V and 2 bases from J, with 11 bases between. Germline CDR1 LGHDT, CDR2 YNNKEL (reference sequence). CDR3 nucleotides: TGTGCCAGCAGCCAAGAGGGGACAAGGACCTACGAGCAGTACTTC. As protein: CASSQEGTRTYEQYF.

The J gene is TRBJ1-2, the V gene TRBV3-1 (or the pseudogene TRBV3-2), with a tentative D call TRBD1 (6 bases). Trimming cost V 3 bases and J 2 bases, with 13 bases left between them. This CDR3 has 15 residues. Germline values: CDR1 LGHDT, CDR2 YNNKEL (reference sequence). The CDR3 nucleotides read TGTGCCAGCAGCCAGGTCGTACAGGGAAACTATGGCTACACCTTC. It encodes CASSQVVQGNYGYTF.

This clone was seen just once. The V gene is TRBV2, the J gene TRBJ2-1; 7 positions agree with TRBD2. The V gene end was trimmed by 8 bases and the J gene end by 6 bases; junction bases not matched to a gene: 10. The CDR3 contains 14 residues. Germline V lookup: CDR1 SNHLY, CDR2 FYNNEI. The DNA of the CDR3 is TGTGCCAGCGAAGGGAGGGCTCTAATCAATGAGCAGTTCTTC. Protein product: CASEGRALINEQFF.

The genes are TRBV5-6 and TRBJ1-1, with a possible D match to TRBD1 (5 bases). The V end lost 4 bases, the J end lost 1 base, and 11 bases lay between the germline ends. The CDR3 contains 14 residues. Germline CDR1 is SGHDT and CDR2 is YYEEEE. As DNA, the CDR3 is TGTGCCAGCAGCGCTACAGGTCCGAACACTGAAGCTTTCTTT. Protein: CASSATGPNTEAFF.

The rearrangement joins TRBV9 to TRBJ2-3, with 12 bases fitting TRBD2. The CDR3 consists of 15 residues. V gave up 3 bases and J gave up 7 bases; unmatched junction bases: 6. Germline assignment: CDR1 SGDLS and CDR2 YYNGEE. CDR3 nucleotide sequence: TGTGCCAGCAGCGCCTCTAGCGGGGGGGCGAATACGCAGTATTTT. Translating it yields CASSASSGGANTQYF.

The chain uses TRBV7-3 and TRBJ1-5, with TRBD1 matching 7 bases. Germline CDR1 SGHTA, CDR2 FQGTGA. The CDR3 is 18 amino acids. J gave up 1 base and V 2 bases, and 11 bases lay outside the gene matches. The CDR3 spells CASSLRGSTGDSNQPQHF. The CDR3 DNA is TGTGCCAGCAGCTTACGGGGGTCCACAGGGGACAGCAATCAGCCCCAGCATTTT.

This clone occurred once. V gene TRBV27 combines with J gene TRBJ1-4; D may be TRBD1 (5 bases). Per germline, CDR1 MNHEY and CDR2 SMNVEV (reference sequence). The V gene lost 8 bases and the J gene lost 8 bases, with 15 bases spanning the gap. This CDR3 region has 13 residues. The CDR3 nucleotides are TGTGCCAGCGGGGCATACGCGGACGAAAAACTGTTTTTT. It translates to CASGAYADEKLFF.

For the CDR3, the DNA is TGTGCCAGCAGTAAACCGGGACTAGCGGGAGGGGGCTCCTACAATGAGCAGTTCTTC. Amino acids: CASSKPGLAGGGSYNEQFF. V and J are TRBV27 and TRBJ2-1, with TRBD2 matching 16 bases. Germline V gene lookup returns CDR1 MNHEY and CDR2 SMNVEV (reference sequence). This CDR3 has 19 amino acids. Unmatched junction bases numbered 7, after V lost 5 bases and J lost 0 bases.

The chain combines TRBV19 with TRBJ2-5; TRBD1 agrees at 8 bases. V shed 3 bases, J shed 7 bases, and the junction held 7 bases outside the gene matches. The CDR3 has 14 amino acids. The germline V gene encodes CDR1 LNHDA and CDR2 SQIVND (reference sequence). The CDR3 spells CASSIGQGLATQYF. The CDR3 coding sequence is TGTGCCAGTAGTATTGGACAGGGATTAGCGACCCAGTACTTC.

The V call is TRBV5-1, the J call TRBJ1-1, with D possibly matching TRBD1 (6 bases). Looked up from germline, CDR1 is SGHRS and CDR2 is YFSETQ. The CDR3 consists of 13 residues. Trimming stripped 4 bases from V and 1 base from J, with 8 bases between. As DNA, the CDR3 is TGCGCCAGCAGCCAGGGACAGAACACTGAAGCTTTCTTT. Its protein is CASSQGQNTEAFF.

With regard to this clone: Other nucleotide sequences in the sample specify the same CDR3. This chain joins TRBV12-3 or TRBV12-4 and TRBJ1-2; D is perhaps TRBD1 (6 bases). The CDR3 spans 13 residues. Trimming stripped 5 bases from V and 2 bases from J, with 9 bases between. The CDR3 sequence: CASSLDRNYGYTF. The CDR3 DNA reads TGTGCCAGCAGTCTGGACAGAAACTATGGCTACACCTTC.

The chain joins TRBV28 to TRBJ1-5; tentative D call: TRBD1 (6 bases). Germline V gene data show CDR1 as MDHEN and CDR2 as SYDVKM. Between the trimmed V and J ends, which lost 7 bases and 7 bases, there was a span of 20 bases. The CDR3 has 15 amino acids. CDR3 coding DNA: TGTGCCAGCACCCGGGGGGGCGGAGCCGAACAGCCCCAGCATTTT. Its translation: CASTRGGGAEQPQHF.

This clone has only a few counts. The J gene is TRBJ1-2, the V gene TRBV6-6, with no clear D. CDR1 and CDR2 (germline): MNHNY, SVGAGI (reference sequence). CDR3 length equals 14 residues. The germline V and J ends were trimmed by 7 bases and 7 bases, with 19 bases remaining between them. CDR3 in amino acids: CASTPPGVEGGYTF. The CDR3 DNA reads as TGTGCCAGCACCCCCCCCGGGGTTGAGGGTGGCTACACCTTC.

The chain recombines TRBV6-5 with TRBJ1-2, with D perhaps TRBD1 (5 bases). Germline V gene lookup returns CDR1 MNHEY and CDR2 SVGAGI. The CDR3 runs to 13 residues. V dropped 7 bases and J dropped 4 bases, with 13 bases sitting between them. The CDR3 loop reads CASTNGGTYGYTF. CDR3 coding DNA: TGTGCCAGCACGAACGGGGGTACCTATGGCTACACCTTC.

This chain links TRBV29-1 with TRBJ1-4; tentative D call: TRBD1 (6 bases). Germline CDR1 SQVTM, CDR2 ANQGSEA. Trimming removed 6 bases at V and 8 bases at J, with 19 bases between. This CDR3 comprises 14 residues. The CDR3 reads CSVLIGGGREKLFF. CDR3 coding DNA: TGCAGCGTCCTCATCGGGGGGGGCCGGGAAAAACTGTTTTTT. Supplemented by reference TRBV29-1 and TRBJ1-4, the full variable domain reads SAVISQKPSRDICQRGTSLTIQCQVDSQVTMMFWYRQQPGQSLTLIATANQGSEATYESGFVIDKFPISRPNLTFSTLTVSNMSPEDSSIYLCSVLIGGGREKLFFGSGTQLSVL.

The chain links TRBV28 to TRBJ1-1, with D maybe TRBD1 (5 bases). CDR1 and CDR2 from the germline V gene are MDHEN and SYDVKM. V was clipped by 1 base and J by 0 bases, with 15 bases between them. The CDR3 runs to 17 residues. CDR3 bases: TGTGCCAGCAGTTTATTGCGGGGGAAGAGCATGAACACTGAAGCTTTCTTT. Its protein product is CASSLLRGKSMNTEAFF.

The gene calls are TRBV11-2 and TRBJ1-3; tentative D call: TRBD1 (6 bases). The V gene lost 3 bases and the J gene lost 3 bases, with 9 bases spanning the gap. CDR3 length: 14 residues. Germline assignment: CDR1 SGHAT and CDR2 FQNNGV. CDR3 protein: CASSFGTYGNTIYF. CDR3 nucleotide sequence: TGTGCCAGCAGCTTCGGGACATATGGAAACACCATATATTTT.